Below, one T cell receptor beta chain is given with its context. CD8+ and CD4+ T cells taken from blood had their TCR beta sequenced. This sample is part of a study of CD8 T cells in Susac syndrome. RNA amounts of about 0.5 to 1 ug underwent reverse transcription with random hexamers. Amplification of the TCR beta CDR3 was carried out by immunoSEQ multiplex PCR, which spanned a total of 54 Vbeta and 13 Jbeta segments. MiXCR was run by TCRdb on the immunoSEQ multiplex PCR reads, yielding one entry per CDR3 protein. The sample lists about 120,000 distinct CDR3 sequences; 94% were seen once. Unmatched junction bases numbered 7, after V lost 1 base and J lost 2 bases. Germline V gives CDR1 DFQATT, CDR2 SNEGSKA (reference sequence). The CDR3 is 16 amino acids.

This receptor was taken from a human donor in good health. The rearrangement uses TRBV20-1 and TRBJ2-1; TRBD2 matches at 8 bases. Source material: CD4+ T cells from PBMCs. The CDR3 loop reads CSARAAPGGTYNEQFF. The CDR3 DNA sequence: TGCAGTGCTAGAGCCGCCCCGGGGGGGACCTACAATGAGCAGTTCTTC.